The 28 T cell receptor beta chains below all came from one sample that was sequenced in a study of T cells after yellow fever vaccination. TCRdb used MiXCR to reprocess the 5' RACE reads, holding one entry per CDR3 protein. The table records approximately 550,000 distinct CDR3 sequences, 13% of them present only once. The sample in question was PBMCs, obtained on the day of the yellow fever booster vaccination. These receptors originate from a man under 40 who received the YFV17D yellow fever vaccine.

This clonotype was seen a handful of times. The chain carries TRBV30 and TRBJ2-5; D gene uncertain. This CDR3 has 13 residues. The V gene's germline CDR1 is GTSNPN and CDR2 SVGIG (reference sequence). Trimming cost V 5 bases and J 2 bases, with 12 bases left between them. CDR3 protein: CAWSLGLQETQYF. The CDR3, as DNA: TGTGCCTGGTCCCTCGGGCTTCAAGAGACCCAGTACTTC.

This chain joins TRBV7-6 and TRBJ2-1, with 7 bases lining up with TRBD2. The CDR3 extends over 16 amino acids. V dropped 3 bases and J dropped 0; count of bases not matched to a gene: 5. CDR1 and CDR2 (germline): SGHVS, FNYEAQ. This chain's CDR3 is CASSFLAANSYNEQFF. In DNA form, the CDR3 reads TGTGCCAGCAGCTTTCTAGCGGCGAACTCCTACAATGAGCAGTTCTTC.

This clonotype was seen a handful of times. The CDR3 is CASSWTSAGELFF. Here the CDR3 DNA reads TGTGCCAGCAGCTGGACTAGCGCCGGGGAGCTGTTTTTT. The chain joins TRBV5-6 to TRBJ2-2; 9 nucleotides line up with TRBD2. The CDR3 loop spans 13 amino acids. V lost 3 bases, J lost 6 bases, and 0 bases stayed unmatched. Germline CDR1 reads SGHDT; CDR2 reads YYEEEE.

A few counts support this clonotype. The chain joins TRBV15 to TRBJ2-3, with D perhaps assigned TRBD1 or TRBD2 (6 bases each). V lost 1 base to trimming and J lost 2 bases, with 10 bases between them. Germline loops: CDR1 LNHNV, CDR2 YYDKDF (reference sequence). The CDR3 extends over 15 amino acids. This CDR3 reads CATSRGGRDTDTQYF. CDR3 sequence (DNA): TGTGCCACCAGCAGAGGGGGGCGGGACACAGATACGCAGTATTTT.

This clonotype occurred a few times. The genes are TRBV15 and TRBJ2-5; maybe TRBD2 (6 bases). Germline CDR1 is LNHNV and CDR2 is YYDKDF (reference sequence). V lost 1 base and J 2 bases, leaving 14 bases between the germline ends. The CDR3 runs 16 residues. This chain's CDR3 is CATSRGGRWGQETQYF. The CDR3 DNA is TGTGCCACCAGCAGAGGAGGGAGGTGGGGACAAGAGACCCAGTACTTC.

The sample holds many counts of this clonotype. The chain carries TRBV20-1 and TRBJ2-7; D ambiguous. V gave up 3 bases and J gave up 3 bases, with 6 bases separating them. CDR1 is DFQATT, CDR2 SNEGSKA, per germline (reference sequence). CDR3 length equals 11 residues. DNA of the CDR3: TGCAGTGCTAGTAATGTCTACGAGCAGTACTTC. It codes for CSASNVYEQYF.

This sequence joins TRBV28 and TRBJ2-5; 7 bases map to TRBD1. Trimming took 1 base from V and 4 from J; bases not matched to a gene: 9. The CDR3 extends over 16 amino acids. Germline lookup yields CDR1 MDHEN and CDR2 SYDVKM. CDR3 region: CASSLSPGQLGETQYF. The CDR3 coding sequence is TGTGCCAGCAGTTTATCCCCGGGACAGCTGGGAGAGACCCAGTACTTC.

This sequence joins TRBV18 and TRBJ2-1; D remains unclear. Germline V lookup: CDR1 KGHSH, CDR2 LQKENI. V was trimmed by 0 bases and J by 4 bases, leaving 7 bases between them. This CDR3 comprises 14 residues. CDR3 DNA sequence: TGTGCCAGCTCACCACCTCTCCTGTACAATGAGCAGTTCTTC. It specifies CASSPPLLYNEQFF.

This clonotype was counted only a few times. The CDR3 DNA reads as TGTGCCAGCAGCAAAGACGTGACTAGCGACGCTTACGAGCAGTACTTC. Translating it yields CASSKDVTSDAYEQYF. The chain couples TRBV7-9 to TRBJ2-7; 8 bases fit TRBD2. CDR1 is SEHNR, CDR2 FQNEAQ, per germline (reference sequence). J lost 4 bases, V lost 5 bases, and 13 bases had no gene match. This CDR3 has 16 amino acids. Together with reference TRBV7-9 and TRBJ2-7, the CDR3 gives the full variable domain: DTGVSQNPRHKITKRGQNVTFRCDPISEHNRLYWYRQTLGQGPEFLTYFQNEAQLEKSRLLSDRFSAERPKGSFSTLEIQRTEQGDSAMYLCASSKDVTSDAYEQYFGPGTRLTVT.

This clonotype has only a few counts. The chain combines TRBV5-6 with TRBJ2-5; D possibly corresponds to TRBD2 (7 bases). This CDR3 is built from 16 residues. In germline, CDR1 is SGHDT, CDR2 YYEEEE. Trimming cost V 4 bases and J 2 bases, with 18 bases left between them. This CDR3 reads CASSNSRRGPQETQYF. The CDR3 coding sequence is TGTGCCAGCAGCAACTCAAGGCGGGGGCCTCAAGAGACCCAGTACTTC.

This clonotype was picked up a small number of times. This chain connects TRBV4-3 to TRBJ2-2, with a weak D call TRBD1 (5 bases). Trimming removed 0 bases at V and 3 bases at J, with 8 bases between. This CDR3 is built from 15 residues. The V gene's germline CDR1 is LGHNA and CDR2 YSLEER. The CDR3 sequence is CASSQDRQYTGELFF. The CDR3 DNA reads as TGCGCCAGCAGCCAAGATCGACAGTACACCGGGGAGCTGTTTTTT.

V usage is TRBV28 and J usage is TRBJ2-3, with 9 positions matching TRBD1. The junction had 9 bases not matched to a gene; V was cut back by 9 bases and J by 5 bases. In germline, CDR1 is MDHEN, CDR2 SYDVKM. The CDR3 is 14 amino acids. CDR3 region: CASLGTGTRDTQYF. CDR3 bases: TGTGCCAGTTTGGGGACAGGGACTCGAGATACGCAGTATTTT.

This clonotype was seen only a few times. The genes are TRBV28 and TRBJ2-1; 10 positions agree with TRBD2. The J segment lost 8 bases and the V segment lost 6 bases, leaving 4 bases of the junction unmatched. CDR3 size: 13 residues. Looked up from germline, CDR1 is MDHEN and CDR2 is SYDVKM. CDR3 coding DNA: TGTGCCAGCAGCCTTAGCGGGAGGTATGAGCAGTTCTTC. Encoded protein: CASSLSGRYEQFF. Variable domain in full (rest from reference TRBV28 and TRBJ2-1): DVKVTQSSRYLVKRTGEKVFLECVQDMDHENMFWYRQDPGLGLRLIYFSYDVKMKEKGDIPEGYSVSREKKERFSLILESASTNQTSMYLCASSLSGRYEQFFGPGTRLTVL.

The rearrangement uses TRBV20-1 and TRBJ2-1, with D perhaps matching TRBD2 (5 bases). Trimming removed 1 base at V and 1 base at J, with 17 bases between. The germline gives CDR1 DFQATT, CDR2 SNEGSKA (reference sequence). CDR3 length: 17 residues. CDR3 sequence reads: CSARGSSYRRSYNEQFF. CDR3 in DNA: TGCAGTGCTAGAGGCTCTAGCTACCGACGGTCCTACAATGAGCAGTTCTTC.

The chain recombines TRBV6-5 with TRBJ2-3; D gene ambiguous. Per germline, CDR1 MNHEY and CDR2 SVGAGI. Trimming shortened V by 0 bases and J by 2 bases, and 6 bases separated the two germline ends. This CDR3 is 14 amino acids long. CDR3 DNA sequence: TGTGCCAGCAGTTACTCGGCGAACACAGATACGCAGTATTTT. This translates into CASSYSANTDTQYF.

Ten or more counts support this clonotype. The CDR3, as DNA: TGTGCCAGCAGCTTCGGACACGAGCAGTACTTC. Translated: CASSFGHEQYF. J is TRBJ2-7 and V is TRBV7-9, with D unresolved. The V and J ends lost 3 bases and 5 bases respectively, with 5 bases between them. From germline, CDR1 is SEHNR and CDR2 FQNEAQ (reference sequence). CDR3 size: 11 residues.

The J gene is TRBJ2-7, the V gene TRBV20-1; 7 bases fit TRBD2. The CDR3 is 13 residues long. V shed 5 bases, J shed 5 bases, and the junction held 9 bases outside the gene matches. Germline V lookup: CDR1 DFQATT, CDR2 SNEGSKA (reference sequence). DNA for the CDR3: TGCAGTGCTGCAAAAGGGCGGGAGAACGAGCAGTACTTC. The encoded protein is CSAAKGRENEQYF.

The sample holds a few counts of this clonotype. V is TRBV5-1 and J is TRBJ2-1; tentative D call: TRBD2 (6 bases). This CDR3 region has 15 residues. V shed 0 bases and J shed 3 bases, with 10 bases lying between them. Germline V gene lookup returns CDR1 SGHRS and CDR2 YFSETQ. The CDR3 sequence is CASSLEGGVYNEQFF. The CDR3 DNA reads TGCGCCAGCAGCTTGGAGGGCGGGGTCTACAATGAGCAGTTCTTC.

This clonotype has more than one count but fewer than ten. The chain links TRBV11-3 to TRBJ2-1; 14 bases agree with TRBD2. J was trimmed by 6 bases and V by 3 bases; bases with no gene match: 1. Germline V gene data show CDR1 as SGHNT and CDR2 as YENEEA. This CDR3 comprises 15 residues. The DNA of the CDR3 is TGTGCCAGCAGCTTCGGACTAGCGGGGGGCAATGAGCAGTTCTTC. Protein: CASSFGLAGGNEQFF.

The chain recombines TRBV10-2 with TRBJ2-3; 7 nucleotides match TRBD2. This CDR3 has 14 amino acids. Per germline, CDR1 WSHSY and CDR2 SAAADI. The trim removed 10 bases at V and 2 bases at J, leaving 9 bases unmatched. CDR3 bases: TGCGCCATCGCCACGGGAGGAACCACAGATACGCAGTATTTT. Residues: CAIATGGTTDTQYF.

The table lists this clonotype with a few counts. The CDR3 DNA follows: TGTGCCAGCAGCCTCTGTGGGAGAGGGTACGAGCAGTACTTC. Translation: CASSLCGRGYEQYF. The V and J genes are TRBV21-1 and TRBJ2-7; TRBD1 reflects the table's D call only, with no check against the DNA. TRBV21-1 is a pseudogene segment. This CDR3 has 14 residues.

The CDR3 here is CATSDPVRPPTSGFTSYNEQFF. CDR3 nucleotide sequence: TGTGCCACCAGTGACCCTGTACGTCCCCCCACTAGCGGGTTTACCTCATACAATGAGCAGTTCTTC. The V call is TRBV24-1, the J call TRBJ2-1, with TRBD2 identical over 9 bases. CDR3 size: 22 residues. CDR1 and CDR2 from the germline V gene are KGHDR and SFDVKD. V shed 4 bases and J 4 bases; nucleotides not matched to a gene: 25.

The rearrangement joins TRBV5-1 to TRBJ1-1; D is unresolved. V lost 2 bases and J lost 7, with 15 bases in between. Germline lookup yields CDR1 SGHRS and CDR2 YFSETQ. CDR3 length: 14 amino acids. The DNA for the CDR3 is TGCGCCAGCAGCTTCTCCGCCGAGACACTTGAAGCTTTCTTT. It translates to CASSFSAETLEAFF. Complete variable domain (other parts from reference TRBV5-1 and TRBJ1-1): KAGVTQTPRYLIKTRGQQVTLSCSPISGHRSVSWYQQTPGQGLQFLFEYFSETQRNKGNFPGRFSGRQFSNSRSEMNVSTLELGDSALYLCASSFSAETLEAFFGQGTRLTVV.

This clonotype was recorded a few times. The J gene is TRBJ2-1, the V gene TRBV4-3; no reliable D call. Trimming removed 0 bases at V and 0 bases at J, with 9 bases between. CDR1 and CDR2 from the germline V gene are LGHNA and YSLEER. The CDR3 sequence is 16 residues long. CDR3: CASSQDHTGSYNEQFF. The DNA for the CDR3 is TGCGCCAGCAGCCAAGACCACACGGGCTCCTACAATGAGCAGTTCTTC.

This clonotype was detected a few times. The J gene is TRBJ2-5, the V gene TRBV5-1; D possibly matches TRBD1 or TRBD2 (5 bases each). Germline V gene data show CDR1 as SGHRS and CDR2 as YFSETQ. V lost 1 base to trimming and J lost 3 bases, with 10 bases between them. CDR3 length: 14 amino acids. The CDR3 loop is CASSLHGTEETQYF. CDR3 DNA: TGCGCCAGCAGCTTGCACGGGACGGAAGAGACCCAGTACTTC.

The rearrangement links TRBV25-1 to TRBJ1-1, with 7 bases identical to TRBD1. This CDR3 has 13 residues. J gave up 7 bases and V 6 bases, and 8 bases lay outside the gene matches. Looked up from germline, CDR1 is MGHDK and CDR2 is SYGVNS. The CDR3 protein is CASRVDRTGEAFF. CDR3 in DNA: TGTGCCAGCAGAGTGGACAGGACGGGTGAAGCTTTCTTT.

The rearrangement links TRBV7-2 to TRBJ2-3, with a possible D match to TRBD1 (6 bases). Germline CDR1 is SGHTA and CDR2 is FQGNSA. The V gene lost 5 bases and the J gene lost 0 bases, with 15 bases spanning the gap. CDR3 length: 16 residues. The CDR3 region is CASSKDRSSSTDTQYF. The CDR3 DNA follows: TGTGCCAGCAGCAAAGACAGGTCCTCTAGCACAGATACGCAGTATTTT. Looking up the rest from reference TRBV7-2 and TRBJ2-3 gives the full variable domain: GAGVSQSPSNKVTEKGKDVELRCDPISGHTALYWYRQSLGQGLEFLIYFQGNSAPDKSGLPSDRFSAERTGGSVSTLTIQRTQQEDSAVYLCASSKDRSSSTDTQYFGPGTRLTVL.

This clonotype was found a few times. The chain is built from TRBV20-1 and TRBJ2-7, with TRBD1 matching 9 bases. CDR1 and CDR2 from the germline V gene are DFQATT and SNEGSKA (reference sequence). The CDR3 sequence is 14 residues long. The CDR3 nucleotides read TGCAGCGCACTCGTCGGGACAGGGCTCAGCGAGCAGTACTTC. Its translation is CSALVGTGLSEQYF.